Below, 10 T cell receptor beta chains from the same sample are listed, as sequenced in a study of T-cell memory formation after mild COVID-19. One entry per CDR3 protein, called by TCRdb with MiXCR from the 5' RACE reads. The sample records 150,000 to 200,000 distinct CDR3 sequences, roughly 30% being singletons. Sequencing used PBMCs or a T cell subset sorted from them (not recorded which). The receptors shown here come from an adult woman who had mild COVID-19 (a few samples of this study predate the infection). Cell type and time point are not known.

CDR3 region: CATQGSMNTEAFF. As DNA, the CDR3 is TGTGCCACTCAGGGGAGCATGAACACTGAAGCTTTCTTT. The rearrangement links TRBV10-3 to TRBJ1-1; D might be TRBD1 (6 bases). The ends were cut back, 10 bases at V and 0 bases at J, with 12 bases in the middle. This CDR3 comprises 13 residues. Germline V gene data show CDR1 as ENHRY and CDR2 as SYGVKD.

This clonotype has only a few counts. CDR3 DNA sequence: TGTGCCAGCAGCGTGACGGGCACCAACTATGGCTACACCTTC. Its translation is CASSVTGTNYGYTF. The genes are TRBV5-4 and TRBJ1-2; D unresolved. Germline V CDR1 and CDR2: SGHNT, YYREEE (reference sequence). V lost 4 bases, J lost 2 bases, and 12 bases lay in between. The CDR3 spans 14 residues.

The table lists this clonotype with a few counts. V and J are TRBV3-1 and TRBJ2-5, with D unresolved. Germline values: CDR1 LGHDT, CDR2 YNNKEL (reference sequence). The V gene lost 2 bases and the J gene lost 1 base, with 2 bases spanning the gap. This CDR3 is 12 amino acids long. The CDR3 here is CASSQIQETQYF. The CDR3 nucleotides read TGTGCCAGCAGCCAAATCCAAGAGACCCAGTACTTC.

This clonotype has a handful of counts. This rearrangement joins TRBV6-6 to TRBJ2-3; D is ambiguous. Trimming removed 6 bases at V and 4 bases at J, with 14 bases between. Germline values: CDR1 MNHNY, CDR2 SVGAGI (reference sequence). The CDR3 extends over 14 amino acids. CDR3 loop: CASRNSPPADTQYF. DNA of the CDR3: TGTGCCAGCAGAAATAGTCCCCCAGCAGATACGCAGTATTTT.

This clonotype was observed a handful of times. The chain links TRBV7-3 to TRBJ1-5; no clear D gene. The germline gives CDR1 SGHTA, CDR2 FQGTGA. The V end lost 2 bases, the J end lost 9 bases, and 14 bases lay between the germline ends. CDR3 length: 14 residues. CDR3 nucleotide sequence: TGTGCCAGCAGCTTACCCCGGACGGGAACGCCCCAGCATTTT. Translation: CASSLPRTGTPQHF.

J is TRBJ2-3 and V is TRBV5-1; TRBD1 agrees at 8 bases. Germline assignment: CDR1 SGHRS and CDR2 YFSETQ. V dropped 4 bases and J dropped 1; count of bases not matched to a gene: 5. The CDR3 totals 15 residues. Here the CDR3 DNA reads TGCGCCAGCAGCGCCGGACAGGGAGGCACAGATACGCAGTATTTT. Residues: CASSAGQGGTDTQYF.

This clonotype has a handful of counts. This chain connects TRBV6-6 to TRBJ1-4; the D gene is possibly TRBD1 (5 bases). The CDR3 has 15 residues. Germline V lookup: CDR1 MNHNY, CDR2 SVGAGI (reference sequence). V lost 0 bases, J lost 4 bases, and 9 bases lay in between. CDR3 nucleotides: TGTGCCAGCAGTTACTCGCAGGGAGTTAATGAAAAACTGTTTTTT. Encoded protein: CASSYSQGVNEKLFF.

The rearrangement uses TRBV5-1 and TRBJ2-4, with D uncertain. The CDR3 consists of 15 residues. With 0 bases removed from V and 0 bases from J, the gap between germline ends came to 7 bases. CDR1 SGHRS and CDR2 YFSETQ come from the germline V gene. The CDR3 region has the DNA TGCGCCAGCAGCTTGGGGCAGGTAGCCAAAAACATTCAGTACTTC. This codes for CASSLGQVAKNIQYF.

The chain recombines TRBV29-1 with TRBJ2-7; D possibly matches TRBD1 or TRBD2 (5 bases each). Germline lookup yields CDR1 SQVTM and CDR2 ANQGSEA. CDR3 size: 13 residues. Trimming cost V 1 base and J 3 bases, with 10 bases left between them. CDR3 nucleotides: TGCAGCGTTGAAGGAGGGGTGAGCTACGAGCAGTACTTC. Protein product: CSVEGGVSYEQYF.

This clonotype has just a few counts. The CDR3 loop is CASPWLPGYEQYF. For the CDR3, the DNA is TGTGCCAGTCCATGGTTACCGGGCTACGAGCAGTACTTC. The chain joins TRBV19 to TRBJ2-7; D unclear. Germline values: CDR1 LNHDA, CDR2 SQIVND (reference sequence). The CDR3 length is 13 residues. Trimming stripped 8 bases from V and 3 bases from J, with 14 bases between.